This T cell receptor (beta chain) appears in the sequencing data of a study of blood T cells in healthy people across ages. Donor samples were obtained from healthy Caucasian individuals from Russia, aged about 6 to 95. Total RNA extracted from each sample amounted to at least 6 micrograms. Note on this clonotype: Its antigen is undetermined.

It was with a sample-barcoded 5' primer and a J-beta primer mix that a second PCR of roughly 7 to 12 cycles was run. A template-switch adaptor with 12 random nucleotides tagged each cDNA molecule. TCRdb re-analysed the 5' RACE reads in MiXCR, keeping a single row per CDR3 protein. The sample lists about 1.1 million distinct CDR3 sequences, about two fifths occurring once. CDR1 and CDR2 from the germline V gene are SGHDT and YYEEEE. V was clipped by 4 bases and J by 3 bases; unmatched bases: 11. This CDR3 has 16 residues. Study results and limitations: Because sorting was not performed, PBMCs prevented conclusive naive versus antigen-experienced comparison.

The material sequenced was blood. This TCR was recovered from a man between 18 and 35 years old in good health. The chain uses TRBV5-6 and TRBJ1-1; 8 nucleotides align to TRBD1. CDR3 sequence: CASSPLDRDGDTEAFF. The CDR3, as DNA: TGTGCCAGCAGCCCGTTGGACAGGGATGGAGACACTGAAGCTTTCTTT. The variable domain in full, with the rest retrieved from reference TRBV5-6 and TRBJ1-1, is DAGVTQSPTHLIKTRGQQVTLRCSPKSGHDTVSWYQQALGQGPQFIFQYYEEEERQRGNFPDRFSGHQFPNYSSELNVNALLLGDSALYLCASSPLDRDGDTEAFFGQGTRLTVV.